This TCR beta chain stems from a study of cytomegalovirus exposure and HLA in healthy donors. At the level of the study: An early data release held tens of millions of unique TCRs from HLA-typed donors. General observations from the study: Presence/absence analyses assumed roughly uniform sequencing depth across donors.

Points on this clone: Its antigen is currently unknown.

The CDR3 is 14 residues long. Germline V CDR1 and CDR2: MDHEN, SYDVKM. V trimming: 5 bases; J trimming: 9 bases; junction bases outside the gene matches: 10. 13 Jbeta primers and 60 Vbeta primers were used for the PCR. The data were produced by immunoSEQ multiplex PCR, yet TCRdb's version contains in-frame clones alone and is incomplete. The repertoire has 90,000 to 150,000 clones, about 70% of them found once; the top ten carry approximately 2.2%. This receptor was identified in a human donor in good health. The chain employs TRBV28 and TRBJ1-5; 7 nucleotides agree with TRBD1. Sequenced sample: PBMCs. The CDR3 sequence is CASSPARGLRPQHF. The CDR3 DNA sequence: TGTGCCAGCAGTCCGGCCAGGGGGTTGCGGCCCCAGCATTTT.